This entry lists 19 T cell receptor beta chains sequenced from one sample in a study of beta chain features in type 1 diabetes. The entirety of the isolated RNA underwent reverse transcription, so expressed TCRB transcripts were sequenced. The data were produced by immunoSEQ multiplex PCR, yet TCRdb's version contains in-frame clones alone and is incomplete. This table has 450,000 or so clones, roughly 11% appearing once. The sample taken for sequencing was naive CD4+ T cells from blood. The source is a young woman in good health.

The rearrangement joins TRBV7-2 to TRBJ2-2; TRBD2 is a possible D gene (6 bases). Germline values: CDR1 SGHTA, CDR2 FQGNSA. The CDR3 contains 13 residues. V was shortened by 6 bases and J by 5 bases, with 10 bases between the two germline ends. The CDR3 is CASSRLGTGELFF. The CDR3 region has the DNA TGTGCCAGCAGTAGACTAGGGACCGGGGAGCTGTTTTTT. Full variable domain (missing parts from reference TRBV7-2 and TRBJ2-2): GAGVSQSPSNKVTEKGKDVELRCDPISGHTALYWYRQSLGQGLEFLIYFQGNSAPDKSGLPSDRFSAERTGGSVSTLTIQRTQQEDSAVYLCASSRLGTGELFFGEGSRLTVL.

Only a few counts were recorded for this clone. V usage is TRBV4-3 and J usage is TRBJ2-7, with D perhaps TRBD1 (6 bases). The CDR3 loop spans 14 amino acids. The V end lost 0 bases, the J end lost 12 bases, and 18 bases lay between the germline ends. Per germline, CDR1 LGHNA and CDR2 YSLEER. CDR3 protein: CASSQDSGTTARYF. CDR3 DNA sequence: TGCGCCAGCAGCCAAGATTCAGGGACAACAGCGCGGTACTTC.

This clone showed up just a few times. The gene calls are TRBV6-1 and TRBJ2-5; D may match TRBD1 or TRBD2 (5 bases each). Germline loops: CDR1 MNHNS, CDR2 SASEGT. CDR3 length: 14 residues. V shed 2 bases and J shed 4 bases, with 11 bases lying between them. The CDR3 loop is CASSEFSGRETQYF. CDR3 DNA sequence: TGTGCCAGCAGTGAATTCTCGGGGCGAGAGACCCAGTACTTC.

This clone occurred once. This chain joins TRBV6-5 and TRBJ1-1; tentatively, D is TRBD1 (5 bases). The CDR3 extends over 14 amino acids. CDR1 is MNHEY, CDR2 SVGAGI, per germline. Trimming removed 2 bases at V and 4 bases at J, with 11 bases between. CDR3 DNA: TGTGCCAGCAGTTACCGGCGGGACTCCACTGAAGCTTTCTTT. Its translation: CASSYRRDSTEAFF.

The V call is TRBV9, the J call TRBJ2-5; D gene uncertain. Germline V gene sequence: CDR1 SGDLS, CDR2 YYNGEE. The V end lost 4 bases, the J end lost 5 bases, and 6 bases lay between the germline ends. The CDR3 is made up of 11 amino acids. The CDR3 loop reads CASSSRETQYF. The CDR3 nucleotides are TGTGCCAGCAGCTCCCGGGAGACCCAGTACTTC.

The chain combines TRBV2 with TRBJ2-7, with unresolved D. The CDR3 consists of 12 residues. The germline gives CDR1 SNHLY, CDR2 FYNNEI. The V end lost 6 bases, the J end lost 0 bases, and 6 bases lay between the germline ends. As DNA, the CDR3 is TGTGCCAGCAGCCTTGTCTCCTACGAGCAGTACTTC. Residues: CASSLVSYEQYF.

The chain couples TRBV2 to TRBJ1-4; 7 bases agree with TRBD1. This CDR3 comprises 14 residues. V dropped 7 bases and J dropped 7; count of bases not matched to a gene: 9. Looked up from germline, CDR1 is SNHLY and CDR2 is FYNNEI. Written as DNA, the CDR3 is TGTGCCAGCAAGTCGGACAGGTCGGCTGAAAAACTGTTTTTT. This translates into CASKSDRSAEKLFF.

The chain joins TRBV5-4 to TRBJ2-7; no definite D call. CDR1 and CDR2 from the germline V gene are SGHNT and YYREEE (reference sequence). The CDR3 contains 13 residues. Trimming cost V 4 bases and J 2 bases, with 10 bases left between them. CDR3 in DNA: TGTGCCAGCAGCGTAGATTCTACCTACGAGCAGTACTTC. It yields the protein CASSVDSTYEQYF.

This clone was seen more than once but under ten times. V is TRBV4-3 and J is TRBJ2-2; D is perhaps TRBD1 (6 bases). This CDR3 has 16 residues. The V gene's germline CDR1 is LGHNA and CDR2 YSLEER. V dropped 4 bases and J dropped 1 base, with 13 bases sitting between them. In DNA form, the CDR3 reads TGCGCCAGCAGCCGTGGGGGCGCATGGAACACCGGGGAGCTGTTTTTT. Encoded protein: CASSRGGAWNTGELFF.

J is TRBJ2-3 and V is TRBV7-3, with 9 positions matching TRBD2. This CDR3 region has 18 residues. In germline, CDR1 is SGHTA, CDR2 FQGTGA. V lost 0 bases, J lost 2 bases, and 9 bases stayed unmatched. CDR3 loop: CASSLTRSAGGYTDTQYF. DNA for the CDR3: TGTGCCAGCAGCTTAACTCGGTCCGCGGGAGGGTACACAGATACGCAGTATTTT.

This clone was found a few times. This chain joins TRBV7-2 and TRBJ2-3, with D perhaps matching TRBD2 (6 bases). The germline V and J ends were trimmed by 1 base and 10 bases, with 18 bases remaining between them. Germline CDR1 reads SGHTA; CDR2 reads FQGNSA. The CDR3 spans 15 residues. CDR3 sequence: CASSLGAGPAVAQYF. DNA of the CDR3: TGTGCCAGCAGCTTAGGGGCGGGACCCGCGGTGGCGCAGTATTTT.

The chain carries TRBV7-8 and TRBJ1-3; D is possibly TRBD1 (5 bases). Deletions cut 4 bases from V and 4 bases from J, with 8 bases between. Germline lookup yields CDR1 SGHVS and CDR2 FQNEAQ. The CDR3 loop spans 13 amino acids. This CDR3 is CASSSQVGNTIYF. The CDR3 nucleotides read TGTGCCAGCAGCTCACAGGTCGGAAACACCATATATTTT.

The V gene is TRBV7-2, the J gene TRBJ2-1; D is perhaps TRBD2 (6 bases). Germline assignment: CDR1 SGHTA and CDR2 FQGNSA. V was pared by 2 bases and J by 0 bases, with 14 bases between. CDR3 length: 17 residues. The CDR3 bases are TGTGCCAGCAGCTTATATATAGCGGCCGGCTCCTACAATGAGCAGTTCTTC. Amino acids: CASSLYIAAGSYNEQFF.

This clone has just a few counts. This rearrangement joins TRBV4-3 to TRBJ2-1; tentatively, D is TRBD1 (6 bases). V was pared by 3 bases and J by 4 bases, with 13 bases between. This CDR3 has 15 residues. Germline CDR1 is LGHNA and CDR2 is YSLEER. The CDR3 bases are TGCGCCAGCAGCCACCTCGGGACAAATTACAATGAGCAGTTCTTC. Protein sequence: CASSHLGTNYNEQFF.

The J gene is TRBJ2-6, the V gene TRBV29-1; possible D gene TRBD2, 7 bases. CDR1 SQVTM and CDR2 ANQGSEA come from the germline V gene. With 3 bases removed from V and 2 bases from J, the gap between germline ends came to 14 bases. This CDR3 comprises 16 residues. CDR3 sequence: CSVELRGRAGANVLTF. The DNA for the CDR3 is TGCAGCGTTGAGCTGCGGGGGCGGGCTGGGGCCAACGTCCTGACTTTC.

This chain joins TRBV7-8 and TRBJ2-3; perhaps TRBD1 as D (5 bases). This CDR3 comprises 13 residues. V was trimmed by 5 bases and J by 0 bases, leaving 6 bases between them. Germline assignment: CDR1 SGHVS and CDR2 FQNEAQ. DNA of the CDR3: TGTGCCAGCAGCCGACAGAGCACAGATACGCAGTATTTT. Amino acids: CASSRQSTDTQYF.

The V call is TRBV4-2, the J call TRBJ1-1, with D possibly matching TRBD1 (5 bases). CDR3 length: 13 residues. Trimming pared 1 base from V and 6 bases from J, leaving 9 bases between. Germline loops: CDR1 LGHNA, CDR2 YNFKEQ. This CDR3 reads CASSQGRVAEAFF. CDR3 DNA sequence: TGTGCCAGCAGCCAAGGCAGGGTGGCTGAAGCTTTCTTT.

This rearrangement joins TRBV2 to TRBJ1-5; tentative D call: TRBD1 (6 bases). CDR1 and CDR2 from the germline V gene are SNHLY and FYNNEI. V was shortened by 7 bases and J by 0 bases, with 10 bases between the two germline ends. The CDR3 is made up of 14 amino acids. Written as DNA, the CDR3 is TGTGCCAGCACGTACAGGGCTAGCAATCAGCCCCAGCATTTT. The encoded protein is CASTYRASNQPQHF.

This clone has a count of ten or more. The V gene is TRBV29-1, the J gene TRBJ2-5, with D unresolved. With 3 bases removed from V and 8 bases from J, the gap between germline ends came to 4 bases. CDR1 is SQVTM, CDR2 ANQGSEA, per germline. The CDR3 runs to 9 residues. The CDR3 bases are TGCAGCGTTGAGAAAACCCAGTACTTC. Translation gives CSVEKTQYF.